One sample yielded the 7 T cell receptor beta chains listed below, sequenced in a study of T cell responses to AZD1222 COVID-19 vaccine. TCRdb keeps only in-frame clones here, not all; method: immunoSEQ multiplex PCR. The table includes 95,000 to 150,000 clones, 80% to 95% detected once. Sequenced material: peripheral blood, taken 28 days after the second AZD1222 dose. The source is an adult who received the AZD1222 COVID-19 vaccine.

This chain links TRBV18 with TRBJ2-5; D is ambiguous. Germline V lookup: CDR1 KGHSH, CDR2 LQKENI. The V gene lost 3 bases and the J gene lost 5 bases, with 4 bases spanning the gap. CDR3 length: 11 residues. CDR3 sequence (DNA): TGTGCCAGCTCACCGGGGGAGACCCAGTACTTC. Amino acid sequence: CASSPGETQYF.

V usage is TRBV5-1 and J usage is TRBJ1-1; 9 bases align to TRBD1. V was clipped by 4 bases and J by 4 bases; unmatched bases: 5. Germline V lookup: CDR1 SGHRS, CDR2 YFSETQ. The CDR3 length is 14 residues. The DNA for the CDR3 is TGCGCCAGCAGCCCAAGACAGGGGGTCACTGAAGCTTTCTTT. It translates to CASSPRQGVTEAFF.

The chain carries TRBV4-1 and TRBJ1-3; 7 nucleotides align to TRBD1. This CDR3 comprises 18 residues. V dropped 1 base and J dropped 5; count of bases not matched to a gene: 14. Germline CDR1 is MGHRA and CDR2 is YSYEKL. The CDR3 sequence: CASSQGRAGGIGRNTIYF. The CDR3 DNA reads as TGCGCCAGCAGCCAAGGGAGGGCAGGGGGGATTGGGCGAAACACCATATATTTT.

The chain employs TRBV5-1 and TRBJ2-4; D is ambiguous. Germline V CDR1 and CDR2: SGHRS, YFSETQ. The CDR3 totals 20 residues. Trimming took off 0 bases at V and 0 bases at J, with 22 bases between the two ends. DNA of the CDR3: TGCGCCAGCAGCTTGGTTATTAAGGGAAAAATGAACCTAGCCAAAAACATTCAGTACTTC. This codes for CASSLVIKGKMNLAKNIQYF.

CDR3 nucleotides: TGTGCCAGCAGCCGACTAGCGGCCAACTCCTACAATGAGCAGTTCTTC. Protein product: CASSRLAANSYNEQFF. The chain carries TRBV7-9 and TRBJ2-1; 9 nucleotides line up with TRBD2. The germline CDR1 and CDR2 sequences are SEHNR and FQNEAQ (reference sequence). The CDR3 is made up of 16 amino acids. J lost 0 bases, V lost 5 bases, and 5 bases had no gene match.

V and J are TRBV28 and TRBJ1-4, with a weak D call TRBD1 (6 bases). The CDR3 runs to 13 residues. Trimming took 7 bases from V and 8 from J, leaving 14 bases between them. Germline V gene lookup returns CDR1 MDHEN and CDR2 SYDVKM. In DNA form, the CDR3 reads TGTGCCAGCATCGAGGGGAGGGGGGAAAAACTGTTTTTT. It is translated as CASIEGRGEKLFF. Combining the CDR3 with reference TRBV28 and TRBJ1-4 gives the whole variable domain DVKVTQSSRYLVKRTGEKVFLECVQDMDHENMFWYRQDPGLGLRLIYFSYDVKMKEKGDIPEGYSVSREKKERFSLILESASTNQTSMYLCASIEGRGEKLFFGSGTQLSVL.

The rearrangement joins TRBV28 to TRBJ1-2; D possibly corresponds to TRBD1 (6 bases). V lost 6 bases and J 6 bases, leaving 14 bases between the germline ends. Germline lookup yields CDR1 MDHEN and CDR2 SYDVKM. The CDR3 totals 13 residues. CDR3: CASSLRGVDGYTF. In DNA form, the CDR3 reads TGTGCCAGCAGCCTCAGGGGAGTCGATGGCTACACCTTC.